This record looks at one T cell receptor beta chain sequence and its context. What this receptor recognizes is not known. Per-base qualities were not stored, and no clone one base away is much larger. Other DNA sequences in this sample translate to the same CDR3. The protocol used for the library was the immunoSEQ multiplex PCR assay. This is the immuneACCESS table as TCRdb keeps it, with only in-frame sequences that have V and J called. A part of the clones is gone; compared with another copy, unresolved V genes explain less than half, and the rest is unexplained. This sample is represented by 90,000 to 110,000 clones; around 89% of them were singletons. The ten largest clonotypes hold roughly a sixth of the sample. The sample comes from a study of control samples from healthy donors and cancer patients (dated by TCRdb to about 2020). As encoded in the germline V gene (reference sequence), CDR1 is SEHNR while CDR2 is FQNEAQ. The junction shows trimming of 6 bases on V and 5 bases on J, and the gene matches do not reach 7 bases of it. From cysteine to phenylalanine, the CDR3 is 16 amino acids long. The entry retains the CDR3 DNA only, 48 bases that are in frame from base 1.

The TCR sequence derives from a woman aged 50 to 60 in good health. The sample comprised blood. In this chain, TRBV7-9 is recombined with TRBJ2-5, and 15 bases in between align with TRBD2. The encoded CDR3 is CASSPGLAGGPETQYF. The nucleotide sequence reads TGTGCCAGCAGTCCCGGACTAGCGGGAGGGCCGGAGACCCAGTACTTC.